The rows below give T cell receptor beta chains drawn from one sample of a study of blood T cell dynamics during melanoma immunotherapy. Profiling relied on immunoSEQ multiplex PCR, and the TCRdb table lists in-frame clones only, not all of them. The sample lists 25,000 to 30,000 clones; 75% to 90% were seen once. The sequencing used blood, collected from a patient treated with checkpoint blockade. Receptors were obtained from a human donor with melanoma. Each CDR3 is given with its conserved first and last residue. The order of the fields is clone size, V gene, J gene, D gene, CDR3 DNA, CDR3 protein. The D gene is left open where the match is weak. Only some rows state a clone size, as once, few, many or a class for expanded clones.

size: -; V: TRBV29-1; J: TRBJ1-1; D: TRBD1; DNA: TGCAGCGGCAGACAGGGGAGGAACACTGAAGCTTTCTTT; CDR3: CSGRQGRNTEAFF
size: -; V: TRBV29-1; J: TRBJ2-1; D: -; DNA: TGCAGCGTTGAGCTACTTACTACGGAGCAGTTCTTC; CDR3: CSVELLTTEQFF
size: -; V: TRBV9; J: TRBJ2-3; D: -; DNA: TGTGCCAGCAGCGTTCGAGGGAGCACAGATACGCAGTATTTT; CDR3: CASSVRGSTDTQYF
size: -; V: TRBV7-9; J: TRBJ1-1; D: -; DNA: TGTGCCAGCAGCCAGGGCTCCCCTGAAGCTTTCTTT; CDR3: CASSQGSPEAFF
size: -; V: TRBV9; J: TRBJ2-3; D: TRBD1; DNA: TGTGCCAGCAGCTGGGGGACAGACACAGATACGCAGTATTTT; CDR3: CASSWGTDTDTQYF
size: few; V: TRBV6-1; J: TRBJ1-1; D: -; DNA: TGTGCCAGCAAGGAAGGACACCGCTATGAAGCTTTCTTT; CDR3: CASKEGHRYEAFF
size: -; V: TRBV6-5; J: TRBJ2-7; D: TRBD2; DNA: TGTGCCAGCAGTCCTAGCGGGGGCCCCTACGAGCAGTACTTC; CDR3: CASSPSGGPYEQYF
size: -; V: TRBV4-1; J: TRBJ1-2; D: -; DNA: TGCGCCAGCAGCCTGATCCCGGACGCCAAGGATAGTTATGGCTACACCTTC; CDR3: CASSLIPDAKDSYGYTF
size: -; V: TRBV5-1; J: TRBJ1-1; D: -; DNA: TGCGCCAGCAGCTTGGTCCCGGAGCCTGAAGCTTTCTTT; CDR3: CASSLVPEPEAFF
size: -; V: TRBV27; J: TRBJ2-7; D: TRBD1; DNA: TGTGCCAGCGGGGCCCCGCACAGGGGCCACTACGAGCAGTACTTC; CDR3: CASGAPHRGHYEQYF
size: -; V: TRBV7-8; J: TRBJ2-1; D: TRBD2; DNA: TGTGCCAGCAGCCCCCAGGATGCGGGAGGGCTCTACAATGAGCAGTTCTTC; CDR3: CASSPQDAGGLYNEQFF
size: -; V: TRBV4-2; J: TRBJ2-7; D: TRBD1; DNA: TGTGCCAGCAGCCATAGGGGACAGGGGGCCTACGAGCAGTACTTC; CDR3: CASSHRGQGAYEQYF
size: -; V: TRBV5-1; J: TRBJ2-4; D: -; DNA: TGCGCCAGCAGCTTGGTAGGTGACCAAATTCAGTACTTC; CDR3: CASSLVGDQIQYF
size: -; V: TRBV6-1; J: TRBJ1-5; D: -; DNA: TGTGCCAGCAGTGAAGGTCTTCGGGGGGCCGAGCAGCCCCAGCATTTT; CDR3: CASSEGLRGAEQPQHF
size: -; V: TRBV10-3; J: TRBJ2-1; D: TRBD2; DNA: TGTGCCATCAGGTCTACCGGGACTAGCGGGAATAATGAGCAGTTCTTC; CDR3: CAIRSTGTSGNNEQFF
size: once; V: TRBV5-4; J: TRBJ2-5; D: TRBD2; DNA: TGTGCCAGCAGCTTGGGCGGGGGAGAGACCCAGTACTTC; CDR3: CASSLGGGETQYF
size: few; V: TRBV2; J: TRBJ2-3; D: TRBD2; DNA: TGTGCCAGCAGTGAGGGGGGACTAGCGGGAGGGAGCGCAGATACGCAGTATTTT; CDR3: CASSEGGLAGGSADTQYF
size: -; V: TRBV28; J: TRBJ2-1; D: -; DNA: TGTGCCAGCAGTTTAGGGCTCGGACAGGACCCGGGGGACAATGAGCAGTTCTTC; CDR3: CASSLGLGQDPGDNEQFF
size: -; V: TRBV11-3; J: TRBJ2-5; D: TRBD2; DNA: TGTGCCAGCAGCTCCCCGCCTAGCGGGTATCAAGAGACCCAGTACTTC; CDR3: CASSSPPSGYQETQYF
size: -; V: TRBV27; J: TRBJ2-5; D: -; DNA: TGTGCCAGCAGTCCGCTCGGGGGTCACAGAGAGACCCAGTACTTC; CDR3: CASSPLGGHRETQYF
size: -; V: TRBV5-1; J: TRBJ2-5; D: TRBD1; DNA: TGCGCCAGCACCCCAACAGGGGGCGAGACCCAGTACTTC; CDR3: CASTPTGGETQYF
size: -; V: TRBV2; J: TRBJ2-1; D: -; DNA: TGTGCCAGCAGACTGAACAGAAACAATGAGCAGTTCTTC; CDR3: CASRLNRNNEQFF
size: -; V: TRBV7-2; J: TRBJ2-3; D: TRBD2; DNA: TGTGCCAGCAGCTTAGTGCGGGGGACAGATACGCAGTATTTT; CDR3: CASSLVRGTDTQYF
size: -; V: TRBV10-3; J: TRBJ2-3; D: -; DNA: TGTGCCACACAAGGGCCGGACCGAGTTAGCACAGATACGCAGTATTTT; CDR3: CATQGPDRVSTDTQYF
size: few; V: TRBV27; J: TRBJ1-2; D: TRBD1; DNA: TGTGCCAGCAGCTTTGGGACAGGGGTTGGCTACACCTTC; CDR3: CASSFGTGVGYTF
size: -; V: TRBV6-1; J: TRBJ2-7; D: -; DNA: TGTGCCAGCAGTGAAGGGCGAGGCAGGGTTGACGAGCAGTACTTC; CDR3: CASSEGRGRVDEQYF
size: -; V: TRBV5-4; J: TRBJ1-2; D: -; DNA: TGTGCCAGCAGCTTGGACTTGAGGGGTGATTATGGCTACACCTTC; CDR3: CASSLDLRGDYGYTF
size: -; V: TRBV7-9; J: TRBJ1-2; D: TRBD1; DNA: TGTGCCAGCAGCTTTGGACAGGGCAACTATGGCTACACCTTC; CDR3: CASSFGQGNYGYTF
size: few; V: TRBV2; J: TRBJ1-1; D: TRBD1; DNA: TGTGCCACCGGACAGGGGAACACTGAAGCTTTCTTT; CDR3: CATGQGNTEAFF
size: -; V: TRBV6-5; J: TRBJ1-2; D: -; DNA: TGTGCCAGCAGGGGGGGGACGGGCTATGGCTACACCTTC; CDR3: CASRGGTGYGYTF
size: once; V: TRBV7-2; J: TRBJ1-3; D: -; DNA: TGTGCCAGCAGCTTACAGGGATCTGGAAACACCATATATTTT; CDR3: CASSLQGSGNTIYF
size: -; V: TRBV9; J: TRBJ2-7; D: -; DNA: TGTGCCAGCAGCCCCCGCACCGGGTCCTACGAGCAGTACTTC; CDR3: CASSPRTGSYEQYF